This paragraph covers one TCR beta chain sequence. What it recognizes is unknown. These data belong to a study of long-term antiretroviral therapy in people with HIV. General study results and limits: Clones showing expansion before ART dominated the repertoire at all time points.

The CDR3 totals 14 residues. Germline V gene lookup returns CDR1 WSHSY and CDR2 SAAADI. V shed 4 bases and J 2 bases; nucleotides not matched to a gene: 4. Sequencing used immunoSEQ v3.0 at survey level. Sequencing used immunoSEQ multiplex PCR; TCRdb keeps in-frame clones, though not all of them. The repertoire holds 23,000 or so clones, with over 70% as singletons. The TCR sequence derives from a young man with HIV. The sample in question was unsorted PBMCs, obtained approximately 4.3 years after starting antiretroviral therapy. This sequence joins TRBV10-2 and TRBJ2-5; 7 bases agree with TRBD2. The CDR3 protein is CASSVTSLQETQYF. Here the CDR3 DNA reads TGCGCCAGCAGTGTGACTAGCCTTCAAGAGACCCAGTACTTC.